The next 30 T cell receptor beta chains were all read from a single sample in a study of early T cells in non-severe SARS-CoV-2 infection. Each CDR3 protein is one row after TCRdb ran MiXCR on the 5' RACE reads. This sample carries approximately 30,000 distinct CDR3 sequences, roughly 6.6% of them seen once, and the ten largest clones take 37%. Sequencing was carried out using whole blood. Receptor source: an adult who was a healthcare worker with PCR-confirmed SARS-CoV-2 infection or an uninfected control (not recorded which).

This clonotype came up many times. As DNA, the CDR3 is TGTGCCTCCTCATGGGTAGGGGGGTCCTACGAGCAGTACTTC. Residues: CASSWVGGSYEQYF. V and J are TRBV19 and TRBJ2-7; D may be TRBD1 or TRBD2 (6 bases each). CDR1 is LNHDA and CDR2 is SQIVND in the germline V gene (reference sequence). The CDR3 consists of 14 residues. The V end was cut by 11 bases, the J end by 1 base, with 18 bases between.

The chain couples TRBV5-4 to TRBJ2-6; TRBD1 agrees at 7 bases. Germline CDR1 SGHNT, CDR2 YYREEE (reference sequence). The V segment lost 5 bases and the J segment 2 bases; nucleotides outside the gene matches: 4. The CDR3 consists of 15 residues. For the CDR3, the DNA is TGTGCCAGCAGACTCCAGGGGGCTGGGGCCAACGTCCTGACTTTC. Translating gives CASRLQGAGANVLTF.

The V call is TRBV12-3 or TRBV12-4, the J call TRBJ1-1; D uncertain. Trimming removed 3 bases at V and 6 bases at J, with 11 bases between. The CDR3 is 13 amino acids. CDR3 nucleotides: TGTGCCAGCAGTTTTTCACTCAACGCTGAAGCTTTCTTT. It specifies CASSFSLNAEAFF.

This clonotype was detected ten times or more. V is TRBV3-1 and J is TRBJ1-1; D is perhaps TRBD1 (5 bases). CDR1 is LGHDT and CDR2 is YNNKEL in the germline V gene (reference sequence). The CDR3 runs 14 residues. Trimming removed 1 base at V and 5 bases at J, with 11 bases between. CDR3 DNA: TGTGCCAGCAGCCAAGCGGGGGGAAGGACTGAAGCTTTCTTT. This gives the protein CASSQAGGRTEAFF. The complete variable domain, with remaining parts taken from reference TRBV3-1 and TRBJ1-1, reads DTAVSQTPKYLVTQMGNDKSIKCEQNLGHDTMYWYKQDSKKFLKIMFSYNNKELIINETVPNRFSPKSPDKAHLNLHINSLELGDSAVYFCASSQAGGRTEAFFGQGTRLTVV.

This clonotype was counted at least ten times. The V and J genes are TRBV6-1 and TRBJ1-2, with D possibly TRBD1 on 6 matching bases. The V and J ends lost 8 bases and 7 bases respectively, with 17 bases between them. Germline loops: CDR1 MNHNS, CDR2 SASEGT. There are 13 residues in the CDR3. The CDR3 nucleotides read TGTGCCAGCGAGGGGGGAACCGGAATTGGCTACACCTTC. Its translation: CASEGGTGIGYTF.

This clonotype came up many times. The chain is built from TRBV10-3 and TRBJ2-7, with D possibly being TRBD2 (5 bases). Trimming took 3 bases from V and 7 from J, leaving 16 bases between them. From germline, CDR1 is ENHRY and CDR2 SYGVKD. The CDR3 is 14 residues long. The chain's CDR3 is CAISDKDLRREQYF. In DNA, the CDR3 is TGTGCCATCAGTGATAAGGACCTCCGGAGGGAGCAGTACTTC.

The table lists this clonotype with many counts. The genes are TRBV30 and TRBJ2-7; 9 positions match TRBD2. The CDR3 consists of 12 residues. Losses at the gene ends were 5 bases for V and 7 bases for J; bases not matched to a gene: 6. Germline assignment: CDR1 GTSNPN and CDR2 SVGIG (reference sequence). For the CDR3, the DNA is TGTGCCTGGGCGGGAGGGCCAAGAGAGCAGTACTTC. Its protein product is CAWAGGPREQYF.

This clonotype was detected ten times or more. The gene calls are TRBV6-6 and TRBJ1-3; D is possibly TRBD1 (6 bases). Trimming shortened V by 2 bases and J by 0 bases, and 8 bases separated the two germline ends. Germline CDR1 MNHNY, CDR2 SVGAGI (reference sequence). The CDR3 is 15 residues long. The CDR3 sequence is CASSYGGASGNTIYF. CDR3 bases: TGTGCCAGCAGTTACGGGGGGGCCTCTGGAAACACCATATATTTT.

This clonotype was counted ten times or more. The genes are TRBV5-1 and TRBJ2-5; the match to TRBD1 covers 9 bases. V trimming: 3 bases; J trimming: 2 bases; junction bases outside the gene matches: 8. There are 16 residues in the CDR3. Germline V lookup: CDR1 SGHRS, CDR2 YFSETQ. CDR3 in amino acids: CASSWGTGSSQETQYF. The CDR3 DNA reads TGCGCCAGCAGCTGGGGGACAGGGAGTTCGCAAGAGACCCAGTACTTC.

This clonotype appeared many times. J is TRBJ2-7 and V is TRBV27, with D tentatively TRBD2 (5 bases). The germline V gene has CDR1 MNHEY and CDR2 SMNVEV (reference sequence). Trimming shortened V by 0 bases and J by 5 bases, and 14 bases separated the two germline ends. This CDR3 is 15 amino acids long. The CDR3 region is CASSLSFGGSDEQYF. CDR3 in DNA: TGTGCCAGCAGTTTATCTTTTGGAGGAAGCGACGAGCAGTACTTC.

J is TRBJ2-3 and V is TRBV14; 8 bases are a match to TRBD1. This CDR3 comprises 13 residues. The V gene end was trimmed by 4 bases and the J gene end by 8 bases; junction bases not matched to a gene: 5. In germline, CDR1 is SGHDN, CDR2 FVKESK. The CDR3 bases are TGTGCCAGCAGCCGGGACAGGTTTGCTACGCAGTATTTT. Protein sequence: CASSRDRFATQYF.

In nucleotides, the CDR3 is TGCGCCAGCAGCTTCCACCAAGAGACCCAGTACTTC. Residues: CASSFHQETQYF. J is TRBJ2-5 and V is TRBV5-1; unclear D gene. This CDR3 is 12 amino acids long. The germline gives CDR1 SGHRS, CDR2 YFSETQ. V shed 2 bases and J shed 0 bases, with 2 bases lying between them.

This clonotype was counted a few times. The chain carries TRBV11-3 and TRBJ2-7; no firm D call. Germline CDR1 and CDR2: SGHNT and YENEEA. The CDR3 totals 13 residues. The ends were cut back, 0 bases at V and 3 bases at J, with 6 bases in the middle. The CDR3 region has the DNA TGTGCCAGCAGCTTAGAGGCACTCTACGAGCAGTACTTC. Amino acid sequence: CASSLEALYEQYF.

This clonotype appeared many times. This chain links TRBV23-1 with TRBJ1-6; no reliable D call. TRBV23-1 is treated as an ORF (open reading frame) with a function not yet certain. This CDR3 contains 16 residues. The V end lost 1 base, the J end lost 1 base, and 8 bases lay between the germline ends. DNA of the CDR3: TGCGCCAGCAGTCAATGGCGGTTGTCCTATAATTCACCCCTCCACTTT. Its translation is CASSQWRLSYNSPLHF.

This clonotype was recorded at least ten times. The rearrangement joins TRBV19 to TRBJ2-2, with D maybe TRBD1 (5 bases). Trimming left V 5 bases short and J 3 bases short, with 16 bases between. There are 16 residues in the CDR3. Per the germline V gene, CDR1 is LNHDA and CDR2 is SQIVND (reference sequence). The CDR3 bases are TGTGCCAGTAGTCCCTCAGGGAATTACTACACCGGGGAGCTGTTTTTT. Translation: CASSPSGNYYTGELFF.

This clonotype was found many times. The gene calls are TRBV27 and TRBJ1-6, with TRBD1 matching over 7 bases. In germline, CDR1 is MNHEY, CDR2 SMNVEV (reference sequence). The trim removed 1 base at V and 8 bases at J, leaving 5 bases unmatched. The CDR3 extends over 15 amino acids. The CDR3 nucleotides read TGTGCCAGCAGTTTATACAGGGGTAGGGATTCACCCCTCCACTTT. The encoded protein is CASSLYRGRDSPLHF.

This clonotype was seen ten or more times. The chain links TRBV20-1 to TRBJ2-1; 8 bases agree with TRBD2. CDR3 length equals 16 residues. Trimming removed 6 bases from V and 0 bases from J; junction bases left unmatched: 10. Germline CDR1 and CDR2: DFQATT and SNEGSKA (reference sequence). Written as DNA, the CDR3 is TGCAGTGCCCTTTTAGCGGGGAGGAACTCCTACAATGAGCAGTTCTTC. This encodes CSALLAGRNSYNEQFF.

Ten or more counts support this clonotype. The chain employs TRBV30 and TRBJ2-3; 7 nucleotides line up with TRBD2. J gave up 0 bases and V 5 bases, and 2 bases lay outside the gene matches. Germline CDR1 and CDR2: GTSNPN and SVGIG (reference sequence). The length of the CDR3 is 13 residues. The CDR3 sequence is CAWAGASTDTQYF. The CDR3 nucleotides read TGTGCCTGGGCGGGAGCTAGCACAGATACGCAGTATTTT.

This clonotype was recorded many times. The rearrangement links TRBV10-1 to TRBJ2-1, with 9 bases that match TRBD2. The CDR3 spans 16 residues. The ends lost 1 base at V and 3 bases at J; junction bases unmatched: 4. The germline V gene encodes CDR1 WNHNN and CDR2 SYGVQD (reference sequence). CDR3 in DNA: TGCGCCAGCAGTGAGTTAGCGGGAGTACTCTACAATGAGCAGTTCTTC. It translates to CASSELAGVLYNEQFF.

V usage is TRBV4-1 and J usage is TRBJ2-1; TRBD1 agrees at 10 bases. The CDR3 runs 15 residues. Germline V gives CDR1 MGHRA, CDR2 YSYEKL. V lost 1 base and J lost 8; bases outside the gene matches: 5. This CDR3 reads CASSQAGQGRDEQFF. The DNA for the CDR3 is TGCGCCAGCAGCCAAGCGGGACAGGGGAGGGATGAGCAGTTCTTC.

The table lists this clonotype with many counts. This chain links TRBV28 with TRBJ2-1, with 8 positions matching TRBD2. The CDR3 has 16 amino acids. Germline values: CDR1 MDHEN, CDR2 SYDVKM. Trimming took 1 base from V and 7 from J; bases not matched to a gene: 9. The CDR3 DNA sequence: TGTGCCAGCAGTTTATCCGGGACTAGGGTAGAAAATGAGCAGTTCTTC. This encodes CASSLSGTRVENEQFF.

This clonotype has a count of ten or more. V and J are TRBV2 and TRBJ2-7; 11 bases line up with TRBD2. This CDR3 is built from 14 residues. The germline gives CDR1 SNHLY, CDR2 FYNNEI. The ends lost 4 bases at V and 6 bases at J; junction bases unmatched: 5. The DNA of the CDR3 is TGTGCCAGCAGTGGGACTAGCGGGCCCCTCGAGCAGTACTTC. Translation: CASSGTSGPLEQYF. Full variable domain (rest looked up from reference TRBV2 and TRBJ2-7): EPEVTQTPSHQVTQMGQEVILRCVPISNHLYFYWYRQILGQKVEFLVSFYNNEISEKSEIFDDQFSVERPDGSNFTLKIRSTKLEDSAMYFCASSGTSGPLEQYFGPGTRLTVT.

The chain uses TRBV28 and TRBJ2-6, with no clear D. V was shortened by 5 bases and J by 0 bases, with 14 bases between the two germline ends. CDR3 length: 17 residues. CDR1 is MDHEN, CDR2 SYDVKM, per germline. The CDR3 DNA reads TGTGCCAGCAGTCTTTACCCATTGCCCTCTGGGGCCAACGTCCTGACTTTC. Its translation is CASSLYPLPSGANVLTF.

This clonotype appeared many times. This chain links TRBV30 with TRBJ1-5, with D possibly matching TRBD1 (5 bases). Trimming left V 0 bases short and J 5 bases short, with 14 bases between. The CDR3 runs 15 residues. Germline CDR1 reads GTSNPN; CDR2 reads SVGIG (reference sequence). CDR3 sequence: CAWSVLQGMHQPQHF. CDR3 in DNA: TGTGCCTGGAGTGTCCTCCAGGGAATGCATCAGCCCCAGCATTTT.

V gene TRBV10-3 combines with J gene TRBJ2-3, with no clear D. The CDR3 is 12 amino acids. The germline V gene has CDR1 ENHRY and CDR2 SYGVKD. Trimming stripped 3 bases from V and 5 bases from J, with 6 bases between. The chain's CDR3 is CAISDRLDTQYF. The CDR3 DNA is TGTGCCATCAGTGATAGGTTAGATACGCAGTATTTT.

There are many counts of this clonotype. The chain recombines TRBV13 with TRBJ2-7; the D is unclear. Per germline, CDR1 PRHDT and CDR2 FYEKMQ (reference sequence). V lost 3 bases, J lost 0 bases, and 6 bases lay in between. The CDR3 is made up of 13 amino acids. CDR3 loop: CASSFGASYEQYF. CDR3 coding DNA: TGTGCCAGCAGCTTTGGCGCCTCCTACGAGCAGTACTTC.

At least ten counts were recorded for this clonotype. This rearrangement joins TRBV2 to TRBJ2-3, with 11 bases matching TRBD2. Losses at the gene ends were 10 bases for V and 0 bases for J; bases not matched to a gene: 6. CDR1 SNHLY and CDR2 FYNNEI come from the germline V gene. This CDR3 is 15 amino acids long. CDR3 residues: CATRGTSGSTDTQYF. CDR3 DNA: TGTGCCACTAGGGGGACTAGCGGAAGCACAGATACGCAGTATTTT.

This clonotype came up a few times. The V call is TRBV29-1, the J call TRBJ2-1; TRBD2 might be the D (5 bases). Trimming shortened V by 0 bases and J by 7 bases, and 25 bases separated the two germline ends. Germline CDR1 SQVTM, CDR2 ANQGSEA. The CDR3 is made up of 18 amino acids. The CDR3 sequence is CSVEDPRGLGVGYNEQFF. The CDR3 nucleotides are TGCAGCGTTGAAGACCCCCGAGGGTTGGGAGTTGGGTATAATGAGCAGTTCTTC.

This clonotype was observed many times. The chain has TRBV20-1 and TRBJ2-3; D unclear. Per the germline V gene, CDR1 is DFQATT and CDR2 is SNEGSKA (reference sequence). CDR3 size: 13 residues. V was shortened by 1 base and J by 2 bases, with 7 bases between the two germline ends. The DNA for the CDR3 is TGCAGTGCTAGAGCGGCACTCACAGATACGCAGTATTTT. Amino acids: CSARAALTDTQYF.

The rearrangement joins TRBV7-2 to TRBJ2-3; TRBD2 aligns across 9 bases. Germline V lookup: CDR1 SGHTA, CDR2 FQGNSA. Trimming at V came to 7 bases and at J to 6 bases, leaving 8 bases not matched to a gene. This CDR3 comprises 14 residues. CDR3 DNA sequence: TGTGCCAGCACCTCTAGCGGGACACGGGATACGCAGTATTTT. Translated: CASTSSGTRDTQYF.